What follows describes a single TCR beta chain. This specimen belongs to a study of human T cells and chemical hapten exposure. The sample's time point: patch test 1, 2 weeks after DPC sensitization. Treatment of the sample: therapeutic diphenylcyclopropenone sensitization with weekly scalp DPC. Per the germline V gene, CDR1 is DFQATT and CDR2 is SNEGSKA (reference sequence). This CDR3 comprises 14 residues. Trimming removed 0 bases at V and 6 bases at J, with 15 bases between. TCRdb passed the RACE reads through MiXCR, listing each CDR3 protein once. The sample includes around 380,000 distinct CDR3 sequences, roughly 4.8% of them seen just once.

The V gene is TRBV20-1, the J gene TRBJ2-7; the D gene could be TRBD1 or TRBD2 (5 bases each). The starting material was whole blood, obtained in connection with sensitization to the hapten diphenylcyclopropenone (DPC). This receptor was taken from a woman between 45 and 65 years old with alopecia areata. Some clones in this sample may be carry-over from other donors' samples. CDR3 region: CSARDKGSLREQYF. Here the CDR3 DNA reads TGCAGTGCTAGAGATAAGGGGAGCCTTCGCGAGCAGTACTTC.